Shown below are 16 T cell receptor beta chains from a single sample sequenced in a study of blood T cell repertoires in COVID-19. Data came from immunoSEQ multiplex PCR; TCRdb stores just in-frame clones and leaves some out. Of under 200,000 clones in the sample, roughly four fifths were seen once. The specimen was peripheral blood. These receptors all come from a man aged 70-80 years who had recovered from COVID-19.

The chain uses TRBV27 and TRBJ2-1; TRBD1 might be the D (6 bases). The V end was cut by 5 bases, the J end by 4 bases, with 12 bases between. This CDR3 has 14 amino acids. CDR1 MNHEY and CDR2 SMNVEV come from the germline V gene (reference sequence). The CDR3 nucleotides are TGTGCCAGCAGTCCCCGGGACAAATACAATGAGCAGTTCTTC. It encodes CASSPRDKYNEQFF.

This clone was found a few times. V and J are TRBV11-2 and TRBJ1-1; D is unresolved. Per germline, CDR1 SGHAT and CDR2 FQNNGV. Trimming removed 1 base at V and 2 bases at J, with 14 bases between. CDR3 length: 16 amino acids. The CDR3 is CASSLGLVEENTEAFF. The CDR3 DNA is TGTGCCAGCAGCTTAGGTTTGGTGGAGGAAAACACTGAAGCTTTCTTT.

This chain uses TRBV7-2 with TRBJ2-1, with unresolved D. There are 12 residues in the CDR3. V was cut by 2 bases and J by 10 bases, with 9 bases left in between. CDR1 and CDR2 (germline): SGHTA, FQGNSA. The DNA of the CDR3 is TGTGCCAGCAGCTTACCGTCCCCCGAGCAGTTCTTC. Translation gives CASSLPSPEQFF.

The chain couples TRBV6-5 to TRBJ2-1; the D gene is possibly TRBD2 (6 bases). CDR3 size: 13 residues. In germline, CDR1 is MNHEY, CDR2 SVGAGI. V was trimmed by 0 bases and J by 8 bases, leaving 8 bases between them. The CDR3 reads CASSYSGGYEQFF. CDR3 DNA sequence: TGTGCCAGCAGTTACTCGGGGGGTTATGAGCAGTTCTTC.

Regarding this clone: A read error may produce the germline difference seen at one junction end. This chain links TRBV7-3 with TRBJ2-3, with 10 bases fitting TRBD2. The germline gives CDR1 SGHTA, CDR2 FQGTGA. The CDR3 is 22 amino acids. The DNA of the CDR3 is TGTGCCAGCAGTTTAAAGGGTCGGGCTAGCGGGAGACAGTTCCCGCGCACAGATACGCAGTATTTT. Amino acids: CASSLKGRASGRQFPRTDTQYF.

The chain is built from TRBV9 and TRBJ2-2; the D is unclear. V lost 0 bases and J 4 bases, leaving 4 bases between the germline ends. Germline V CDR1 and CDR2: SGDLS, YYNGEE. The CDR3 consists of 13 residues. The CDR3 region has the DNA TGTGCCAGCAGCGTAGCCGTCACCGGGGAGCTGTTTTTT. Translated, it gives CASSVAVTGELFF.

V and J are TRBV3-1 (or the pseudogene TRBV3-2) and TRBJ2-4, with TRBD2 matching over 10 bases. CDR3 length: 16 amino acids. CDR1 is LGHDT and CDR2 is YNNKEL in the germline V gene (reference sequence). The V and J ends lost 5 bases and 8 bases, in that order; junction bases with no gene match: 12. The CDR3 DNA follows: TGTGCCAGCAGCTTAAAAGCGGGAGGGGGTAGGGACATTCAGTACTTC. The encoded protein is CASSLKAGGGRDIQYF.

V gene TRBV19 combines with J gene TRBJ1-1; tentative D call: TRBD1 (5 bases). The ends were cut back, 6 bases at V and 5 bases at J, with 10 bases in the middle. CDR1 and CDR2 from the germline V gene are LNHDA and SQIVND (reference sequence). The CDR3 has 12 amino acids. CDR3 residues: CASSPGGTEAFF. The CDR3, as DNA: TGTGCCAGTAGCCCCGGGGGGACTGAAGCTTTCTTT.

The J gene is TRBJ1-6, the V gene TRBV6-5, with a weak D call TRBD1 (6 bases). The germline gives CDR1 MNHEY, CDR2 SVGAGI. The CDR3 is 14 amino acids. Deletions cut 6 bases from V and 8 bases from J, with 14 bases between. CDR3 sequence: CASRRQDLYSPLHF. The CDR3 DNA follows: TGTGCCAGCAGAAGACAGGATCTCTATTCACCCCTCCACTTT.

This clone is a singleton in its sample. This chain connects TRBV18 to TRBJ2-3, with TRBD2 identical over 7 bases. From germline, CDR1 is KGHSH and CDR2 LQKENI. Trimming removed 4 bases from V and 6 bases from J; junction bases left unmatched: 4. This CDR3 is 13 amino acids long. The CDR3 coding sequence is TGTGCCAGCTCACGACCCGGGGGGGATACGCAGTATTTT. It is translated as CASSRPGGDTQYF. The whole variable domain, remainder taken from reference TRBV18 and TRBJ2-3, is NAGVMQNPRHLVRRRGQEARLRCSPMKGHSHVYWYRQLPEEGLKFMVYLQKENIIDESGMPKERFSAEFPKEGPSILRIQQVVRGDSAAYFCASSRPGGDTQYFGPGTRLTVL.

The chain links TRBV19 to TRBJ1-1; D might be TRBD1 (5 bases). The CDR3 loop spans 14 amino acids. Trimming took off 4 bases at V and 2 bases at J, with 11 bases between the two ends. The germline gives CDR1 LNHDA, CDR2 SQIVND (reference sequence). The CDR3 sequence is CASSNNRINTEAFF. The CDR3 DNA follows: TGTGCCAGTAGTAACAACAGGATAAACACTGAAGCTTTCTTT.

V usage is TRBV5-1 and J usage is TRBJ2-7; maybe TRBD2 (5 bases). Trimming cost V 4 bases and J 3 bases, with 17 bases left between them. The CDR3 consists of 15 residues. Germline V lookup: CDR1 SGHRS, CDR2 YFSETQ. The CDR3 region has the DNA TGCGCCAGCAGCCGTAGGGAGTTACCCCTCTACGAGCAGTACTTC. Protein sequence: CASSRRELPLYEQYF.

The chain links TRBV6-2 or TRBV6-3 to TRBJ2-2, with D possibly matching TRBD2 (6 bases). Trimming pared 5 bases from V and 3 bases from J, leaving 16 bases between. The length of the CDR3 is 16 residues. Germline values: CDR1 MNHEY, CDR2 SVGEGT. In DNA, the CDR3 is TGTGCCAGCAGTCACCCGGCTAGCGCCGACACCGGGGAGCTGTTTTTT. Protein product: CASSHPASADTGELFF.

The chain uses TRBV2 and TRBJ1-6; a weak D match, TRBD1 (5 bases). Trimming took off 7 bases at V and 7 bases at J, with 26 bases between the two ends. The germline V gene encodes CDR1 SNHLY and CDR2 FYNNEI. The CDR3 is 18 residues long. This chain's CDR3 is CASKDSPTPLGSNSPLHF. CDR3 nucleotide sequence: TGTGCCAGCAAAGACAGTCCGACTCCCCTGGGCTCCAATTCACCCCTCCACTTT.

This chain joins TRBV7-2 and TRBJ2-1; D call uncertain. The germline V gene has CDR1 SGHTA and CDR2 FQGNSA. The CDR3 is made up of 11 amino acids. Trimming removed 2 bases at V and 10 bases at J, with 6 bases between. This CDR3 is CASSLTGEQFF. The CDR3 coding sequence is TGTGCCAGCAGCTTAACCGGGGAGCAGTTCTTC. Drawing the rest from reference TRBV7-2 and TRBJ2-1, the complete variable domain is GAGVSQSPSNKVTEKGKDVELRCDPISGHTALYWYRQSLGQGLEFLIYFQGNSAPDKSGLPSDRFSAERTGGSVSTLTIQRTQQEDSAVYLCASSLTGEQFFGPGTRLTVL.

The chain recombines TRBV10-1 with TRBJ2-5; D perhaps matches TRBD2 (6 bases). The germline CDR1 and CDR2 sequences are WNHNN and SYGVQD (reference sequence). V was clipped by 3 bases and J by 9 bases, with 20 bases between them. The CDR3 is made up of 15 amino acids. The CDR3 sequence is CASSDGTLDSGAQYF. CDR3 DNA sequence: TGCGCCAGCAGTGACGGAACTCTCGACTCGGGGGCCCAGTACTTC.